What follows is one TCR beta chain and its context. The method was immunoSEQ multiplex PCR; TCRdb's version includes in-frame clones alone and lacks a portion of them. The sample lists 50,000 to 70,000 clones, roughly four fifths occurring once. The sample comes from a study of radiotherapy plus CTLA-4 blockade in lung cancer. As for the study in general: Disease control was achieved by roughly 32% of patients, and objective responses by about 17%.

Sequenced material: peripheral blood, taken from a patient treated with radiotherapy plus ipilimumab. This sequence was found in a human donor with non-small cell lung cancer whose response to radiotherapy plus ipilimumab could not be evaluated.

The CDR3 DNA sequence: TGCGCCAGCAGCCAAGAGAGTCTGCGGGGGGGCGATGAGCAGTTCTTC. Protein product: CASSQESLRGGDEQFF. The chain combines TRBV4-1 with TRBJ2-1; 9 nucleotides match TRBD2. The trim removed 0 bases at V and 8 bases at J, leaving 8 bases unmatched. The CDR3 has 16 amino acids. Looked up from germline, CDR1 is MGHRA and CDR2 is YSYEKL.